This T cell receptor beta chain was captured in a study of T cell responses to AZD1222 COVID-19 vaccine. Sequenced by immunoSEQ multiplex PCR; TCRdb stores in-frame clones only, minus some. This table holds fewer than 70,000 clones, about 80% found once. Turning to this clone: The target antigen is unknown.

Study-level points and caveats: Once two AZD1222 doses were given, Spike-specific TCR breadth and depth went up. Only five or six people who got AZD1222 tested seropositive at baseline.

V was pared by 2 bases and J by 7 bases, with 14 bases between. CDR1 is MNHEY and CDR2 is SVGEGT in the germline V gene. This CDR3 spans 14 amino acids. The TCR originated in an adult who received the AZD1222 COVID-19 vaccine. The chain joins TRBV6-2 or TRBV6-3 to TRBJ2-5; D might be TRBD1 (6 bases). The sequenced sample was peripheral blood, obtained 28 days after the second AZD1222 dose. The CDR3, as DNA: TGTGCCAGCAGTTACACAACAGGGTTGGGGACCCAGTACTTC. It specifies CASSYTTGLGTQYF.